This T cell receptor (beta chain) was captured by sequencing in a study of OX40 agonist ivuxolimab in advanced cancers. Study results and limitations: What antigens the expanded peripheral T cells recognized was never established.

Clones were read by immunoSEQ multiplex PCR, and TCRdb kept only the in-frame ones, dropping some. This table holds 45,000 to 60,000 clones, over 80% found once. On this clone itself: The antigen is unknown.

V was trimmed by 4 bases and J by 2 bases, leaving 6 bases between them. This CDR3 comprises 12 residues. The V gene's germline CDR1 is MDHEN and CDR2 SYDVKM. The chain joins TRBV28 to TRBJ2-7; D is ambiguous. The sequencing used CD4+ or CD8+ T cells sorted from blood, collected in a trial of the OX40 agonist ivuxolimab. This clonotype originated in an adult with an advanced solid tumor such as melanoma, head and neck, liver or kidney cancer. The CDR3 sequence: CASSSGTYEQYF. The CDR3 nucleotides are TGTGCCAGCAGTTCCGGAACCTACGAGCAGTACTTC.